This T cell receptor beta chain was recorded in a study of T cell repertoires in cytomegalovirus infection. Whole-study results and caveats: In two of eight donors, the top clonotype was HLA-C-restricted CMV-specific.

The CDR3 covers 17 residues. Germline CDR1 is LNHNV and CDR2 is YYDKDF (reference sequence). About this clonotype: Its antigen is as yet unknown. A read error may account for a junction end that differs from germline.

TCRdb independently ran MiXCR on the reads; one entry per CDR3 protein. This sample has some 440,000 distinct CDR3 sequences, with approximately 30% found just once. The origin of this receptor is a human donor in good health (CMV status not recorded). Some clones in this sample may be carry-over from other donors' samples. Sequencing used PBMCs. This sequence joins TRBV15 and TRBJ2-2; possibly TRBD2 for D (6 bases). The CDR3, as DNA: TGTGCCACCAGCAGAATTAGCGGCGCAGGGAACACCGGGGCGCTGTTTTTT. This gives the protein CATSRISGAGNTGALFF.